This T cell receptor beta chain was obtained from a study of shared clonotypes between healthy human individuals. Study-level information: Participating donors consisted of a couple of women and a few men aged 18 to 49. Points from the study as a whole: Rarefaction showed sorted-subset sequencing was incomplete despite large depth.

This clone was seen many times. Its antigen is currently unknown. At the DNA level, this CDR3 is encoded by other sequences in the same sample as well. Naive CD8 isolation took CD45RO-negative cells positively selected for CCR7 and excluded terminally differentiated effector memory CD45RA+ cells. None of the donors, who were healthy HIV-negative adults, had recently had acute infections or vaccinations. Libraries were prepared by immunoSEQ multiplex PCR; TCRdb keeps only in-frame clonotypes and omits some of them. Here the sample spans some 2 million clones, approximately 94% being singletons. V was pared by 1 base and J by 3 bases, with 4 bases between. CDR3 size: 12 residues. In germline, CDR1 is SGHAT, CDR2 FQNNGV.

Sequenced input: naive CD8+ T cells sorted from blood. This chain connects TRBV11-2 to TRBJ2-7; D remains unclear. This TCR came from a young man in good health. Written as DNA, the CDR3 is TGTGCCAGCAGCTTAGCCAGCTACGAGCAGTACTTC. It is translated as CASSLASYEQYF.